What follows are 32 T cell receptor beta chains derived from one specimen sequenced in a study of T cells in Graves' hyperthyroidism and ophthalmopathy. Amplification targeted TCR beta CDR3 regions from RNA transcripts. A first-round RT-PCR of the TCR CDR3 used the HTBI primer set. In TCRdb, the multiplex PCR reads were re-called with MiXCR into one record per CDR3 protein. The repertoire includes hundreds of thousands of distinct CDR3 sequences, about 45% of them detected once, and approximately 6.8% sits in the top ten. Sequencing was carried out using peripheral blood or thyroid tissue (not recorded which). These TCRs come from an adult man with Graves' disease, either hyperthyroidism or ophthalmopathy (not recorded which).

This clonotype was recorded a few times. This chain uses TRBV9 with TRBJ2-7; D uncertain. V was pared by 0 bases and J by 0 bases, with 10 bases between. The CDR3 is made up of 15 amino acids. Germline assignment: CDR1 SGDLS and CDR2 YYNGEE. CDR3 sequence (DNA): TGTGCCAGCAGCGTAGGGCCCGATTTCTCCTACGAGCAGTACTTC. Encoded protein: CASSVGPDFSYEQYF.

The chain combines TRBV25-1 with TRBJ1-4; D perhaps matches TRBD1 (6 bases). Germline V lookup: CDR1 MGHDK, CDR2 SYGVNS. V was cut by 1 base and J by 3 bases, with 9 bases left in between. The CDR3 runs 15 residues. CDR3 DNA sequence: TGTGCCAGCAGTGAATCGGGGGCGCCTAATGAAAAACTGTTTTTT. Protein: CASSESGAPNEKLFF.

This clonotype turned up a few times. The genes are TRBV6-1 and TRBJ1-2; the D is unclear. Per the germline V gene, CDR1 is MNHNS and CDR2 is SASEGT. The CDR3 has 14 residues. Trimming took 5 bases from V and 8 from J, leaving 18 bases between them. The CDR3 coding sequence is TGTGCCAGCAGTCCCCCGGACGCCCTCGGAGGCTACACCTTC. Translated: CASSPPDALGGYTF.

The table lists this clonotype with many counts. This chain uses TRBV20-1 with TRBJ1-5, with 11 bases aligning to TRBD1. In germline, CDR1 is DFQATT, CDR2 SNEGSKA (reference sequence). J lost 7 bases, V lost 0 bases, and 2 bases had no gene match. CDR3 length equals 14 residues. The CDR3 here is CSAREDRGRQPQHF. DNA for the CDR3: TGCAGTGCTAGAGAGGACAGGGGGCGGCAGCCCCAGCATTTT.

V gene TRBV5-5 combines with J gene TRBJ1-5; possibly TRBD1 for D (5 bases). The CDR3 is made up of 16 amino acids. Trimming took 0 bases from V and 6 from J, leaving 16 bases between them. Per germline, CDR1 SGHKS and CDR2 YYEKEE (reference sequence). The CDR3 sequence: CASSLEGVGGLQPQHF. For the CDR3, the DNA is TGTGCCAGCAGCTTGGAAGGGGTTGGAGGGCTTCAGCCCCAGCATTTT.

This clonotype was found once. One junction end disagrees with the germline gene, perhaps due to a read error. The rearrangement links TRBV15 to TRBJ2-7, with D possibly TRBD1 on 5 matching bases. Germline CDR1 and CDR2: LNHNV and YYDKDF (reference sequence). The length of the CDR3 is 16 residues. The CDR3 protein is CAISRDGQPSSYEQYF. CDR3 bases: TGTGCCATCAGCAGAGATGGACAACCTAGCTCCTACGAGCAGTACTTC.

For the CDR3, the DNA is TGTGCCAGCAGTGAAGAACCTGGGGAGCTGTTTTTT. It specifies CASSEEPGELFF. This chain uses TRBV2 with TRBJ2-2, with D unclear. The V end lost 1 base, the J end lost 8 bases, and 5 bases lay between the germline ends. Germline V CDR1 and CDR2: SNHLY, FYNNEI. This CDR3 is 12 amino acids long.

The chain employs TRBV9 and TRBJ2-7; 9 bases match TRBD1. The DNA matches TRBJ2-5 better at its end, which makes the J call doubtful. The CDR3 has 13 amino acids. Germline lookup yields CDR1 SGDLS and CDR2 YYNGEE. The chain's CDR3 is CASSAGQGPTQYF. The CDR3 DNA reads as TGTGCCAGCAGCGCGGGACAGGGACCGACCCAGTACTTC.

This chain connects TRBV14 to TRBJ1-2; D is unresolved. The V end was cut by 1 base, the J end by 10 bases, with 10 bases between. The CDR3 contains 12 residues. CDR1 and CDR2 (germline): SGHDN, FVKESK. The CDR3 sequence is CASSQGVWNYTF. DNA of the CDR3: TGTGCCAGCAGCCAAGGGGTGTGGAACTACACCTTC.

Concerning this clonotype itself: One end of the junction is discordant with germline, which a read error may explain. V is TRBV6-1 and J is TRBJ1-1; no definite D call. Per the germline V gene, CDR1 is MNHNS and CDR2 is SASEGT. This CDR3 has 13 amino acids. The CDR3 reads CASREAQNTEAFF. In nucleotides, the CDR3 is TGTGCCAGCAGAGAAGCTCAGAACACTGAAGCTTTCTTT.

The chain employs TRBV7-3 and TRBJ2-5, with a possible D match to TRBD1 (7 bases). V was clipped by 1 base and J by 0 bases, with 18 bases between them. This CDR3 spans 18 amino acids. CDR1 is SGHTA and CDR2 is FQGTGA in the germline V gene. CDR3 sequence (DNA): TGTGCCAGCAGCTTAATCGGGCAGGGGGGAAGGTACCAAGAGACCCAGTACTTC. It specifies CASSLIGQGGRYQETQYF.

This rearrangement joins TRBV7-6 to TRBJ1-1; TRBD1 aligns across 7 bases. Germline V gene sequence: CDR1 SGHVS, CDR2 FNYEAQ. The length of the CDR3 is 15 residues. With 4 bases clipped from V and 4 bases from J, the junction kept 9 bases outside the gene matches. This CDR3 is CASSSYTGVVTEAFF. The CDR3 DNA is TGTGCCAGCAGCTCTTATACAGGGGTTGTCACTGAAGCTTTCTTT.

The sample holds one count of this clonotype. This rearrangement joins TRBV20-1 to TRBJ2-7; a possible D gene is TRBD1 (6 bases). V shed 1 base and J shed 5 bases, with 15 bases lying between them. The CDR3 runs 14 residues. Per germline, CDR1 DFQATT and CDR2 SNEGSKA (reference sequence). The CDR3 spells CSARGTTGKDEQYF. The CDR3 DNA is TGCAGTGCTAGAGGGACCACAGGGAAAGACGAGCAGTACTTC.

Only a few counts were recorded for this clonotype. This rearrangement joins TRBV12-3 or TRBV12-4 to TRBJ2-5, with 14 positions matching TRBD2. J gave up 5 bases and V 6 bases, and 2 bases lay outside the gene matches. This CDR3 spans 14 amino acids. The CDR3 region is CASRTSGGVETQYF. Here the CDR3 DNA reads TGTGCCAGCAGGACTAGCGGGGGGGTGGAGACCCAGTACTTC.

This clonotype was counted a few times. This rearrangement joins TRBV25-1 to TRBJ2-7; possibly TRBD1 for D (5 bases). This CDR3 is built from 11 residues. Trimming left V 7 bases short and J 1 base short, with 5 bases between. Germline CDR1 reads MGHDK; CDR2 reads SYGVNS. The CDR3 here is CASKGSYEQYF. In DNA, the CDR3 is TGTGCCAGCAAGGGGTCCTACGAGCAGTACTTC.

This clonotype has just a few counts. J is TRBJ2-7 and V is TRBV19, with D possibly matching TRBD1 (6 bases). The CDR3 is made up of 14 amino acids. The germline CDR1 and CDR2 sequences are LNHDA and SQIVND (reference sequence). V was cut by 3 bases and J by 0 bases, with 9 bases left in between. CDR3 amino acids: CASSIQDSSYEQYF. DNA of the CDR3: TGTGCCAGTAGTATTCAGGACAGCTCCTACGAGCAGTACTTC.

Turning to this clonotype: This may be a read error, as it is one base from a much larger clone. The genes are TRBV19 and TRBJ1-4, with 8 bases fitting TRBD1. Germline trimming cut 3 bases from V and 10 bases from J; bases unmatched to any gene: 7. Germline values: CDR1 LNHDA, CDR2 SQIVND (reference sequence). The CDR3 length is 14 residues. The CDR3 DNA follows: TGTGCCAGTAGTATTGACAGGGGAAACGGAAAACTGTTTTTT. Amino acids: CASSIDRGNGKLFF.

The genes are TRBV7-3 and TRBJ1-6; no definite D call. Trimming pared 6 bases from V and 2 bases from J, leaving 17 bases between. This CDR3 contains 17 residues. Germline CDR1 SGHTA, CDR2 FQGTGA. CDR3 DNA: TGTGCCAGCAGTGAAGCCGGGCGGCTCACCTATAATTCACCCCTCCACTTT. Translating it yields CASSEAGRLTYNSPLHF.

This clonotype was detected ten times or more. The chain joins TRBV2 to TRBJ1-6; 7 nucleotides match TRBD1. CDR1 SNHLY and CDR2 FYNNEI come from the germline V gene. With 6 bases clipped from V and 6 bases from J, the junction kept 8 bases outside the gene matches. This CDR3 region has 15 residues. Here the CDR3 DNA reads TGTGCCAGCAGCGTAGGGACAGACGCTAATTCACCCCTCCACTTT. Its translation: CASSVGTDANSPLHF.

This sequence joins TRBV25-1 and TRBJ1-6; D is unclear. CDR1 and CDR2 from the germline V gene are MGHDK and SYGVNS. V was shortened by 4 bases and J by 7 bases, with 17 bases between the two germline ends. The CDR3 consists of 16 residues. CDR3 residues: CASSANGWGGNSPLHF. CDR3 DNA: TGTGCCAGCAGTGCTAATGGATGGGGAGGGAATTCACCCCTCCACTTT.

With respect to this clonotype: This clone may be a read error of a much larger clone one base away. V and J are TRBV9 and TRBJ2-7; D may match TRBD1 or TRBD2 (5 bases each). Germline lookup yields CDR1 SGDLS and CDR2 YYNGEE. V was trimmed by 3 bases and J by 0 bases, leaving 10 bases between them. The CDR3 totals 14 residues. This CDR3 is CASSAGTLSYEQYF. The DNA of the CDR3 is TGTGCCAGCAGCGCCGGGACCCTCTCCTACGAGCAGTACTTC.

The chain combines TRBV7-9 with TRBJ2-2, with D perhaps matching TRBD1 (5 bases). Germline V gene data show CDR1 as SEHNR and CDR2 as FQNEAQ (reference sequence). The V end lost 5 bases, the J end lost 2 bases, and 9 bases lay between the germline ends. This CDR3 comprises 14 residues. CDR3 in DNA: TGTGCCAGCAGCCCGGACATAAACACCGGGGAGCTGTTTTTT. Protein product: CASSPDINTGELFF.

This chain links TRBV20-1 with TRBJ1-5; a possible D gene is TRBD1 (6 bases). The germline V gene has CDR1 DFQATT and CDR2 SNEGSKA (reference sequence). Trimming took 6 bases from V and 6 from J, leaving 21 bases between them. The length of the CDR3 is 15 residues. CDR3 nucleotide sequence: TGCAGTGCCCGGGGGAGCGGGGGGCAGCTTCAGCCCCAGCATTTT. It encodes CSARGSGGQLQPQHF.

This clonotype was detected many times. CDR3 loop: CSAGGAGQPAETQYF. The CDR3 DNA reads TGCAGCGCCGGGGGGGCGGGGCAGCCGGCAGAGACCCAGTACTTC. The rearrangement joins TRBV29-1 to TRBJ2-5; 8 bases line up with TRBD2. The germline CDR1 and CDR2 sequences are SQVTM and ANQGSEA. The ends lost 7 bases at V and 4 bases at J; junction bases unmatched: 14. The CDR3 is 15 amino acids.

A single count supports this clonotype. The chain recombines TRBV10-3 with TRBJ1-3; no reliable D call. The CDR3 runs 15 residues. Germline lookup yields CDR1 ENHRY and CDR2 SYGVKD. Deletions cut 0 bases from V and 2 bases from J, with 8 bases between. The CDR3 loop is CAISESVVAGNTIYF. In nucleotides, the CDR3 is TGTGCCATCAGTGAGTCAGTCGTTGCTGGAAACACCATATATTTT.

This sequence joins TRBV6-1 and TRBJ1-5; 7 bases are shared with TRBD1. CDR1 MNHNS and CDR2 SASEGT come from the germline V gene. The junction had 7 bases not matched to a gene; V was cut back by 11 bases and J by 3 bases. The length of the CDR3 is 13 residues. DNA for the CDR3: TGTGCCGGCGGGGACAGCCTCAATCAGCCCCAGCATTTT. Translating gives CAGGDSLNQPQHF.

The gene calls are TRBV19 and TRBJ2-5; D is uncertain. Trimming shortened V by 9 bases and J by 9 bases, and 23 bases separated the two germline ends. The CDR3 is 14 residues long. In germline, CDR1 is LNHDA, CDR2 SQIVND (reference sequence). CDR3 loop: CASSQERLLGSQYF. The DNA for the CDR3 is TGTGCCAGCAGCCAAGAGAGACTTCTCGGGTCCCAGTACTTC.

In regard to this clonotype: One end of the junction does not line up with germline, which may come from a read error. V and J are TRBV7-8 and TRBJ2-7; 8 nucleotides line up with TRBD1. In germline, CDR1 is SGHVS, CDR2 FQNEAQ. The CDR3 has 14 residues. CDR3 residues: CAGSPRTGPYEQYF. CDR3 nucleotides: TGTGCCGGCAGCCCCAGGACAGGGCCCTACGAGCAGTACTTC.

This clonotype was detected many times. This sequence joins TRBV7-6 and TRBJ2-5; TRBD1 agrees at 7 bases. The J segment lost 5 bases and the V segment lost 1 base, leaving 7 bases of the junction unmatched. The CDR3 spans 15 residues. The germline gives CDR1 SGHVS, CDR2 FNYEAQ. CDR3 amino acids: CASSLDGTVWETQYF. The CDR3 DNA is TGTGCCAGCAGCTTAGACGGGACAGTATGGGAGACCCAGTACTTC.

In DNA, the CDR3 is TGTGCCAGCAGCCCCTGGACAGGAGAAAACACCGGGGAGCTGTTTTTT. Encoded protein: CASSPWTGENTGELFF. J is TRBJ2-2 and V is TRBV7-9; 7 nucleotides align to TRBD1. J was trimmed by 2 bases and V by 5 bases; bases with no gene match: 8. This CDR3 has 16 amino acids. Germline assignment: CDR1 SEHNR and CDR2 FQNEAQ (reference sequence).

Note on this clonotype: A junction end diverges from the germline sequence, so it may reflect a read error. The rearrangement uses TRBV7-9 and TRBJ2-7; perhaps TRBD2 as D (6 bases). Germline assignment: CDR1 SEHNR and CDR2 FQNEAQ (reference sequence). This CDR3 has 14 amino acids. CDR3 in amino acids: CAGSLGLPSYEQYF. The DNA for the CDR3 is TGTGCCGGCAGCTTGGGACTGCCTTCCTACGAGCAGTACTTC.

This clonotype was observed a handful of times. The chain employs TRBV10-3 and TRBJ1-3, with D perhaps matching TRBD1 (6 bases). The V end lost 1 base, the J end lost 0 bases, and 10 bases lay between the germline ends. Germline V CDR1 and CDR2: ENHRY, SYGVKD. The CDR3 consists of 16 residues. CDR3 sequence (DNA): TGTGCCATCAGTGAGTTGTGGACAGCCTCTGGAAACACCATATATTTT. It is translated as CAISELWTASGNTIYF.